Each of the 18 T cell receptor beta chains below was sequenced from the same sample in a study of blood T cell repertoires in COVID-19. Some clones are missing from TCRdb's copy, which holds only in-frame ones; the method was immunoSEQ multiplex PCR. The sample shows tens of thousands of clones, about 89% of them seen only once. The sequenced sample consisted of peripheral blood. All receptors come from a man between 65 and 79 years old with active or convalescent COVID-19.

V is TRBV4-2 and J is TRBJ2-1, with TRBD2 identical over 8 bases. Germline-derived CDR1 and CDR2 are LGHNA and YNFKEQ. Trimming cost V 0 bases and J 6 bases; bases outside gene matches: 7. The CDR3 length is 16 residues. Here the CDR3 reads CASSQEPRGAFNEQFF. The CDR3 region has the DNA TGTGCCAGCAGCCAAGAACCGCGGGGGGCCTTCAATGAGCAGTTCTTC.

The rearrangement joins TRBV5-1 to TRBJ2-7, with TRBD1 identical over 8 bases. Germline loops: CDR1 SGHRS, CDR2 YFSETQ. This CDR3 region has 14 residues. The J segment lost 1 base and the V segment lost 3 bases, leaving 3 bases of the junction unmatched. The DNA for the CDR3 is TGCGCCAGCAGCTCCGGGACAGGTTCCTACGAGCAGTACTTC. Translation gives CASSSGTGSYEQYF.

V is TRBV11-2 and J is TRBJ1-4, with D hard to call. The CDR3 runs 16 residues. The germline V gene encodes CDR1 SGHAT and CDR2 FQNNGV. Trimming took off 1 base at V and 5 bases at J, with 14 bases between the two ends. The CDR3 coding sequence is TGTGCCAGCAGCTTAGTCTCACCAGGTTCGAATGAAAAACTGTTTTTT. Translation gives CASSLVSPGSNEKLFF.

V is TRBV20-1 and J is TRBJ1-1, with 9 bases fitting TRBD1. V lost 3 bases to trimming and J lost 3 bases; unmatched junction nucleotides: 2. Germline CDR1 reads DFQATT; CDR2 reads SNEGSKA (reference sequence). This CDR3 has 13 residues. The CDR3: CSASRQGDTEAFF. In DNA form, the CDR3 reads TGCAGTGCTAGTAGACAGGGGGACACTGAAGCTTTCTTT.

The chain has TRBV5-1 and TRBJ1-2, with a weak D call TRBD1 (5 bases). This CDR3 comprises 13 residues. Trimming took 0 bases from V and 8 from J, leaving 11 bases between them. The germline V gene has CDR1 SGHRS and CDR2 YFSETQ. Here the CDR3 DNA reads TGCGCCAGCAGCTTGGGCGGGGACGGCGGCTACACCTTC. Translated, it gives CASSLGGDGGYTF. Based on the CDR3 plus reference TRBV5-1 and TRBJ1-2, the full variable domain is KAGVTQTPRYLIKTRGQQVTLSCSPISGHRSVSWYQQTPGQGLQFLFEYFSETQRNKGNFPGRFSGRQFSNSRSEMNVSTLELGDSALYLCASSLGGDGGYTFGSGTRLTVV.

This chain joins TRBV6-6 and TRBJ1-2; 9 bases are a match to TRBD1. V shed 5 bases, J shed 4 bases, and the junction held 5 bases outside the gene matches. The CDR3 consists of 14 residues. Looked up from germline, CDR1 is MNHNY and CDR2 is SVGAGI (reference sequence). CDR3 in DNA: TGTGCCAGCAGTCCGGGGACAGGGCCCTATGGCTACACCTTC. Amino acid sequence: CASSPGTGPYGYTF.

The chain employs TRBV11-3 and TRBJ2-1, with D unresolved. CDR1 and CDR2 from the germline V gene are SGHNT and YENEEA. The CDR3 sequence is 17 residues long. V was pared by 0 bases and J by 0 bases, with 12 bases between. This CDR3 reads CASSLDVPASSYNEQFF. The CDR3 DNA is TGTGCCAGCAGCTTAGATGTCCCGGCTAGCTCCTACAATGAGCAGTTCTTC.

This chain joins TRBV12-3 or TRBV12-4 and TRBJ2-5, with D uncertain. The V end was cut by 5 bases, the J end by 3 bases, with 4 bases between. This CDR3 contains 11 residues. CDR3 nucleotide sequence: TGTGCCAGCAGTCCTAAAGAGACCCAGTACTTC. This encodes CASSPKETQYF.

This clone was seen only once. The gene calls are TRBV19 and TRBJ1-2, with 7 bases matching TRBD1. The CDR3 contains 18 residues. V was clipped by 9 bases and J by 3 bases; unmatched bases: 22. Germline assignment: CDR1 LNHDA and CDR2 SQIVND (reference sequence). In nucleotides, the CDR3 is TGTGCCAGCAAGGGGCCAAACAGGGGTGGATATAGGGACTATGGCTACACCTTC. Its protein product is CASKGPNRGGYRDYGYTF.

The V call is TRBV9, the J call TRBJ1-2; the match to TRBD1 covers 8 bases. The germline V gene has CDR1 SGDLS and CDR2 YYNGEE. The CDR3 is 15 amino acids. The V segment lost 1 base and the J segment 4 bases; nucleotides outside the gene matches: 6. CDR3 sequence: CASSVLPGGIYGYTF. CDR3 nucleotide sequence: TGTGCCAGCAGCGTATTACCAGGGGGCATCTATGGCTACACCTTC.

J is TRBJ1-4 and V is TRBV4-3; 7 bases are shared with TRBD1. J gave up 7 bases and V 0 bases, and 5 bases lay outside the gene matches. Germline CDR1 and CDR2: LGHNA and YSLEER. The CDR3 is 15 residues long. The CDR3 nucleotides are TGCGCCAGCAGCCAAGACAGGGGGTTTGGTGAAAAACTGTTTTTT. Protein sequence: CASSQDRGFGEKLFF.

The chain uses TRBV24-1 and TRBJ1-4; 7 bases fit TRBD1. With V trimmed by 4 bases and J by 7 bases, 8 bases remained unmatched. Germline V gene lookup returns CDR1 KGHDR and CDR2 SFDVKD. This CDR3 region has 15 residues. CDR3 protein: CATSDSGAGGEKLFF. The CDR3 region has the DNA TGTGCCACCAGTGACAGTGGGGCAGGGGGTGAAAAACTGTTTTTT.

The rearrangement joins TRBV27 to TRBJ2-3; 15 nucleotides line up with TRBD2. Per the germline V gene, CDR1 is MNHEY and CDR2 is SMNVEV (reference sequence). Unmatched junction bases numbered 3, after V lost 5 bases and J lost 6 bases. There are 15 residues in the CDR3. The DNA of the CDR3 is TGTGCCAGCAGTCCAGGACTAGCGGGGGGGGATACGCAGTATTTT. It specifies CASSPGLAGGDTQYF.

This sequence joins TRBV6-6 and TRBJ2-3; 8 bases agree with TRBD1. J gave up 4 bases and V 6 bases, and 6 bases lay outside the gene matches. Germline CDR1 reads MNHNY; CDR2 reads SVGAGI (reference sequence). The length of the CDR3 is 14 residues. The CDR3 region is CASSLGQGPDTQYF. The CDR3 bases are TGTGCCAGCAGCCTAGGACAGGGCCCAGATACGCAGTATTTT.

The rearrangement links TRBV10-1 to TRBJ2-1; 9 bases map to TRBD2. V lost 4 bases to trimming and J lost 7 bases; unmatched junction nucleotides: 8. The V gene's germline CDR1 is WNHNN and CDR2 SYGVQD (reference sequence). The CDR3 covers 15 residues. The DNA for the CDR3 is TGCGCCAGCAGTGGGAAGCGGGGGGCTTTAAATGAGCAGTTCTTC. It codes for CASSGKRGALNEQFF.

This clone was recorded once. The chain carries TRBV12-2 and TRBJ1-6; TRBD1 is the table's D call, not checked against the DNA. TRBV12-2 is described as a pseudogene. The CDR3 totals 22 residues. This CDR3 is CASRLKPLTTGFGSSYNSPLHF. The CDR3 coding sequence is TGTGCAAGTCGCTTAAAGCCTCTTACCACAGGGTTTGGGAGCTCCTATAATTCACCCCTCCACTTT.

The rearrangement uses TRBV18 and TRBJ1-3, with 8 nucleotides matching TRBD1. The ends lost 5 bases at V and 4 bases at J; junction bases unmatched: 10. CDR3 size: 16 residues. CDR1 and CDR2 from the germline V gene are KGHSH and LQKENI. CDR3 bases: TGTGCCAGCTCATTATTGACAGGGGCCGCAGGAAACACCATATATTTT. Residues: CASSLLTGAAGNTIYF.

This chain links TRBV7-9 with TRBJ2-3; TRBD1 matches at 8 bases. The CDR3 extends over 15 amino acids. V lost 2 bases, J lost 4 bases, and 5 bases stayed unmatched. Germline V gene lookup returns CDR1 SEHNR and CDR2 FQNEAQ (reference sequence). This CDR3 reads CASSLNRGVADTQYF. CDR3 in DNA: TGTGCCAGCAGCTTAAACAGGGGGGTTGCAGATACGCAGTATTTT.